This T cell receptor beta chain was retrieved from a study of control samples from healthy donors and cancer patients. Repertoires were generated with immunoSEQ multiplex PCR, while TCRdb's copy carries only in-frame clones and drops some. The sample lists roughly 89,000 clones, roughly 91% occurring once. The CDR3 is made up of 13 amino acids. Trimming removed 2 bases from V and 7 bases from J, with 10 bases in between. Germline CDR1 is KGHDR and CDR2 is SFDVKD. This receptor was identified in a man in his forties or fifties in good health. The chain is built from TRBV24-1 and TRBJ1-2; tentative D call: TRBD1 (5 bases). Sequenced input: blood. The CDR3 nucleotides read TGTGCCACCAGTGATTATTCTGGGGCTGGCTACACCTTC. As protein: CATSDYSGAGYTF.